One and the same sample provided the 22 T cell receptor beta chains below, sequenced in a study of early T cells in non-severe SARS-CoV-2 infection. TCRdb reanalysed the 5' RACE reads using MiXCR and keeps one entry per CDR3 protein. The table has fewer than 85,000 distinct CDR3 sequences, roughly 13% seen once. Sequenced: whole blood. The receptor set was obtained from an adult who was a healthcare worker with PCR-confirmed SARS-CoV-2 infection or an uninfected control (not recorded which).

The chain joins TRBV11-2 to TRBJ1-6; TRBD1 matches at 7 bases. The V and J ends lost 4 bases and 9 bases, in that order; junction bases with no gene match: 9. This CDR3 has 15 residues. The germline CDR1 and CDR2 sequences are SGHAT and FQNNGV. CDR3: CASSSRRDRPSPLHF. The CDR3, as DNA: TGTGCCAGCAGCTCCCGCCGGGACAGACCTTCACCCCTCCACTTT.

This clonotype came up a few times. The rearrangement joins TRBV19 to TRBJ2-7; unclear D gene. The germline V and J ends were trimmed by 6 bases and 4 bases, with 13 bases remaining between them. The CDR3 has 13 residues. Germline loops: CDR1 LNHDA, CDR2 SQIVND (reference sequence). The CDR3 bases are TGTGCCAGTAGCCGGGTCCTGTTATACGAGCAGTACTTC. Amino acids: CASSRVLLYEQYF. Together with reference TRBV19 and TRBJ2-7, the CDR3 gives the full variable domain: DGGITQSPKYLFRKEGQNVTLSCEQNLNHDAMYWYRQDPGQGLRLIYYSQIVNDFQKGDIAEGYSVSREKKESFPLTVTSAQKNPTAFYLCASSRVLLYEQYFGPGTRLTVT.

This clonotype was observed at least ten times. The V gene is TRBV18, the J gene TRBJ1-5, with a weak D call TRBD1 (5 bases). CDR3 length: 13 residues. CDR1 KGHSH and CDR2 LQKENI come from the germline V gene. V lost 2 bases to trimming and J lost 11 bases, with 13 bases between them. CDR3 sequence reads: CASSPDGGSAQHF. CDR3 DNA sequence: TGTGCCAGCTCACCAGACGGGGGGTCTGCCCAGCATTTT.

This clonotype was observed at least ten times. The genes are TRBV3-1 and TRBJ2-1; weak D call: TRBD2 (6 bases). V was shortened by 7 bases and J by 5 bases, with 15 bases between the two germline ends. CDR1 and CDR2 from the germline V gene are LGHDT and YNNKEL (reference sequence). The CDR3 loop spans 14 amino acids. The CDR3 DNA sequence: TGTGCCAGCACCGCCGGCGCGGGAAACAATGAGCAGTTCTTC. This sequence encodes CASTAGAGNNEQFF.

This clonotype was counted many times. V is TRBV10-3 and J is TRBJ2-7; D remains unclear. V lost 2 bases, J lost 4 bases, and 6 bases lay in between. Looked up from germline, CDR1 is ENHRY and CDR2 is SYGVKD. The CDR3 has 12 amino acids. CDR3 nucleotide sequence: TGTGCCATCAGTGAGACGGGTTACGAGCAGTACTTC. Translating it yields CAISETGYEQYF.

Many counts were recorded for this clonotype. CDR3 region: CSALRGNRDYTDTQYF. Here the CDR3 DNA reads TGCAGTGCTTTGCGGGGGAACAGGGATTACACAGATACGCAGTATTTT. This chain connects TRBV20-1 to TRBJ2-3, with D tentatively TRBD2 (7 bases). Germline V CDR1 and CDR2: DFQATT, SNEGSKA (reference sequence). The V gene lost 5 bases and the J gene lost 2 bases, with 20 bases spanning the gap. The CDR3 has 16 residues.

The gene calls are TRBV30 and TRBJ1-2; D gene uncertain. V lost 0 bases and J lost 2, with 10 bases in between. Germline values: CDR1 GTSNPN, CDR2 SVGIG (reference sequence). The CDR3 extends over 14 amino acids. The CDR3 spells CAWSVREGNYGYTF. CDR3 nucleotides: TGTGCCTGGAGTGTACGGGAAGGGAACTATGGCTACACCTTC.

The chain employs TRBV16 and TRBJ1-5; 8 bases agree with TRBD1. CDR1 is KGHSY and CDR2 is FQNENV in the germline V gene. The ends lost 1 base at V and 1 base at J; junction bases unmatched: 6. The CDR3 is 17 residues long. Here the CDR3 DNA reads TGTGCCAGCAGCCAATTGAACCGGGACAGGAGCAATCAGCCCCAGCATTTT. This gives the protein CASSQLNRDRSNQPQHF.

J is TRBJ1-2 and V is TRBV12-5, with D possibly being TRBD1 (5 bases). CDR1 and CDR2 (germline): LGHNT, FRNRAP. V gave up 0 bases and J gave up 0 bases, with 8 bases separating them. This CDR3 contains 15 residues. DNA for the CDR3: TGTGCTAGTGGTTTGGTCCCGGGACCTAACTATGGCTACACCTTC. Translating gives CASGLVPGPNYGYTF.

This clonotype was counted at least ten times. The chain combines TRBV6-6 with TRBJ2-7; D perhaps matches TRBD2 (6 bases). The length of the CDR3 is 17 residues. The V gene lost 2 bases and the J gene lost 7 bases, with 24 bases spanning the gap. Per the germline V gene, CDR1 is MNHNY and CDR2 is SVGAGI (reference sequence). The CDR3 nucleotides read TGTGCCAGCAGTTACCGTCAGGCGGGGCTTACTCTTTGGGAGCAGTACTTC. Amino acid sequence: CASSYRQAGLTLWEQYF.

The rearrangement uses TRBV3-1 and TRBJ1-2; no reliable D call. Germline CDR1 reads LGHDT; CDR2 reads YNNKEL (reference sequence). The V and J ends lost 4 bases and 5 bases respectively, with 11 bases between them. This CDR3 has 13 amino acids. The CDR3 here is CASSPTPGYGYTF. The CDR3 DNA reads as TGTGCCAGCAGCCCAACCCCGGGGTATGGCTACACCTTC.

There are many counts of this clonotype. The J gene is TRBJ2-5, the V gene TRBV29-1; tentatively, D is TRBD1 (5 bases). Trimming removed 3 bases at V and 2 bases at J, with 7 bases between. Germline CDR1 SQVTM, CDR2 ANQGSEA. The CDR3 runs 12 residues. The DNA of the CDR3 is TGCAGCGTTGAGGGGCAGCAAGAGACCCAGTACTTC. Protein: CSVEGQQETQYF.

This clonotype was detected only a few times. This sequence joins TRBV30 and TRBJ1-6; TRBD1 might be the D (5 bases). In germline, CDR1 is GTSNPN, CDR2 SVGIG (reference sequence). Trimming pared 4 bases from V and 7 bases from J, leaving 8 bases between. This CDR3 has 12 amino acids. This CDR3 is CAWNPGNSPLHF. The CDR3 DNA follows: TGTGCCTGGAACCCAGGGAATTCACCCCTCCACTTT.

This chain joins TRBV7-2 and TRBJ2-7, with D unresolved. The V end lost 3 bases, the J end lost 6 bases, and 15 bases lay between the germline ends. The CDR3 has 14 residues. Germline V gene data show CDR1 as SGHTA and CDR2 as FQGNSA. The CDR3 protein is CASSFGLVGSEQYF. Written as DNA, the CDR3 is TGTGCCAGCAGCTTCGGTCTAGTGGGGTCCGAGCAGTACTTC.

This clonotype was detected only a few times. The CDR3 sequence: CASSDRGGAVNEQFF. For the CDR3, the DNA is TGTGCCAGCAGTGACCGCGGGGGGGCGGTCAATGAGCAGTTCTTC. The genes are TRBV6-4 and TRBJ2-1; 9 bases agree with TRBD2. With 2 bases clipped from V and 6 bases from J, the junction kept 5 bases outside the gene matches. This CDR3 has 15 amino acids. The germline gives CDR1 MRHNA, CDR2 SNTAGT.

This clonotype was seen only a few times. The chain employs TRBV11-2 and TRBJ2-4; possibly TRBD2 for D (7 bases). Deletions cut 4 bases from V and 7 bases from J, with 20 bases between. CDR3 size: 16 residues. CDR1 SGHAT and CDR2 FQNNGV come from the germline V gene. DNA for the CDR3: TGTGCCAGCAGCTCAAACGGAGGGGGGGCTCGCAACATTCAGTACTTC. Its protein is CASSSNGGGARNIQYF.

This clonotype came up many times. The V gene is TRBV6-6, the J gene TRBJ2-7; D not certain. Per the germline V gene, CDR1 is MNHNY and CDR2 is SVGAGI (reference sequence). Trimming took off 5 bases at V and 2 bases at J, with 4 bases between the two ends. This CDR3 is 11 amino acids long. The CDR3 reads CASSDPYEQYF. In nucleotides, the CDR3 is TGTGCCAGCAGTGACCCCTACGAGCAGTACTTC.

This clonotype has only a few counts. V gene TRBV3-1 combines with J gene TRBJ1-6; D is perhaps TRBD1 (5 bases). CDR1 is LGHDT and CDR2 is YNNKEL in the germline V gene (reference sequence). V was pared by 5 bases and J by 7 bases, with 12 bases between. CDR3 length: 14 residues. CDR3 DNA sequence: TGTGCCAGCAGCTTTACAGGACGCAATTCACCCCTCCACTTT. This encodes CASSFTGRNSPLHF.

This clonotype was counted between two and nine times. The V gene is TRBV12-3 or TRBV12-4, the J gene TRBJ2-2; D is ambiguous. Trimming took 6 bases from V and 4 from J, leaving 15 bases between them. The CDR3 contains 15 residues. Here the CDR3 DNA reads TGTGCCAGCAGACCCCCCGGGCCTACCACCGGGGAGCTGTTTTTT. It encodes CASRPPGPTTGELFF.

V and J are TRBV5-8 and TRBJ1-6, with 7 bases matching TRBD1. The V gene's germline CDR1 is SGHTS and CDR2 YDEGEE. CDR3 size: 15 residues. With V trimmed by 3 bases and J by 5 bases, 5 bases remained unmatched. In DNA, the CDR3 is TGTGCCAGCAGCTCAAGACAGGGAAATAATTCACCCCTCCACTTT. It codes for CASSSRQGNNSPLHF.

This clonotype was seen more than once but under ten times. The J gene is TRBJ1-3, the V gene TRBV29-1; D is unclear. Germline assignment: CDR1 SQVTM and CDR2 ANQGSEA. Trimming shortened V by 1 base and J by 0 bases, and 10 bases separated the two germline ends. The CDR3 length is 15 residues. The CDR3 DNA sequence: TGCAGCGTTGAAGGTAATGGAGACTCTGGAAACACCATATATTTT. It translates to CSVEGNGDSGNTIYF.

This chain links TRBV30 with TRBJ2-7, with 7 bases aligning to TRBD1. Germline CDR1 reads GTSNPN; CDR2 reads SVGIG (reference sequence). CDR3 size: 14 residues. V lost 3 bases to trimming and J lost 3 bases; unmatched junction nucleotides: 8. The CDR3 DNA sequence: TGTGCCTGGAGCCTAACGGGACAGCACTACGAGCAGTACTTC. Amino acids: CAWSLTGQHYEQYF.